Described below is a single T cell receptor (beta chain) sequence and its context. Its antigen remains unidentified. Use of 60 Vbeta and 13 Jbeta primers characterized the PCR. TCRdb keeps only in-frame clones here, not all; method: immunoSEQ multiplex PCR. This listing includes around 130,000 clones. The sample originates from a study of cytomegalovirus exposure and HLA in healthy donors. Trimming at V came to 4 bases and at J to 8 bases, leaving 12 bases not matched to a gene. The CDR3 extends over 14 amino acids. Regarding the study as a whole: The productive fraction for most TCR beta V segments was about 90% or about 30% in an earlier analysis. There was a cluster of highly shared sequence variants that was likely a sequencing artifact. Later analysis demonstrated an association between a missense DCLRE1C variant and TCR beta V- and J-gene trimming. Presence/absence analyses assumed roughly uniform sequencing depth across donors.

The sequenced material came from PBMCs. This sequence joins TRBV5-3 and TRBJ2-7, with 7 bases lining up with TRBD2. TRBV5-3 is an open reading frame whose function is uncertain. The sequence derives from a woman aged 55 to 70 in good health and CMV-seronegative. The CDR3 loop reads CARSLLAALYKQYF. The DNA of the CDR3 is TGTGCCAGAAGCCTTCTAGCGGCGCTCTATAAGCAGTACTTC.